The 27 T cell receptor beta chains presented below share a single source sample, sequenced in a study of blood T cell repertoires in COVID-19 (dated by TCRdb to about 2020). Library preparation used the immunoSEQ multiplex PCR assay. TCRdb carries this immuneACCESS record with in-frame sequences only. Its versions omit some clonotypes, under half of them owing to an unresolved V gene in the studies checked, with the rest unexplained. This sample lists 65,000 to 75,000 clones; roughly three quarters were detected once. The top ten hold approximately 12% of the sample. The specimen was peripheral blood. The receptors stem from a human donor in a cohort sampled during active COVID-19.

The chain uses TRBV5-1 and TRBJ2-7, with D perhaps matching TRBD2 (5 bases). The CDR3 sequence is 13 residues long. CDR1 and CDR2 from the germline V gene are SGHRS and YFSETQ. The V and J ends lost 5 bases and 3 bases respectively, with 12 bases between them. CDR3 amino acids: CASRRNRDYEQYF. The CDR3 region has the DNA TGCGCCAGCAGACGTAACCGGGACTACGAGCAGTACTTC.

The chain couples TRBV10-3 to TRBJ2-7; 9 bases are a match to TRBD1. The germline V gene has CDR1 ENHRY and CDR2 SYGVKD. Trimming at V came to 7 bases and at J to 5 bases, leaving 9 bases not matched to a gene. This CDR3 region has 14 residues. This chain's CDR3 is CAIKIRQGVDEQYF. Written as DNA, the CDR3 is TGTGCCATCAAAATACGACAGGGGGTTGACGAGCAGTACTTC.

This chain joins TRBV10-3 and TRBJ1-1; D may be TRBD1 (6 bases). Germline V gene data show CDR1 as ENHRY and CDR2 as SYGVKD. The CDR3 extends over 13 amino acids. V lost 6 bases, J lost 0 bases, and 8 bases lay in between. The CDR3 loop is CAIRQGLNTEAFF. CDR3 DNA sequence: TGTGCCATCAGACAGGGTTTGAACACTGAAGCTTTCTTT.

This clone showed up just once. V usage is TRBV5-1 and J usage is TRBJ2-2, with D possibly TRBD1 on 5 matching bases. V lost 1 base to trimming and J lost 6 bases, with 16 bases between them. The CDR3 length is 16 residues. Germline lookup yields CDR1 SGHRS and CDR2 YFSETQ. Here the CDR3 reads CASSLKGQDLAGELFF. DNA for the CDR3: TGCGCCAGCAGCTTGAAGGGGCAGGACCTGGCCGGGGAGCTGTTTTTT. Together with reference TRBV5-1 and TRBJ2-2, the CDR3 gives the full variable domain: KAGVTQTPRYLIKTRGQQVTLSCSPISGHRSVSWYQQTPGQGLQFLFEYFSETQRNKGNFPGRFSGRQFSNSRSEMNVSTLELGDSALYLCASSLKGQDLAGELFFGEGSRLTVL.

The chain uses TRBV7-3 and TRBJ2-3, with 7 bases lining up with TRBD2. CDR1 and CDR2 from the germline V gene are SGHTA and FQGTGA. Unmatched junction bases numbered 9, after V lost 5 bases and J lost 1 base. The CDR3 extends over 16 amino acids. CDR3 bases: TGTGCCAGCAGCCCCTCGGGCGGGAGTGGCACAGATACGCAGTATTTT. This sequence encodes CASSPSGGSGTDTQYF.

The chain joins TRBV12-3 or TRBV12-4 to TRBJ1-2; 7 nucleotides align to TRBD1. This CDR3 comprises 13 residues. Trimming removed 7 bases from V and 4 bases from J; junction bases left unmatched: 6. The CDR3 region has the DNA TGTGCCAGCACCCTGACAGGGCTCTATGGCTACACCTTC. It is translated as CASTLTGLYGYTF.

CDR3 bases: TGTGCCAGCTCGACTAGCGGGGAGGGGTCCCAGTACTTC. Its translation is CASSTSGEGSQYF. The chain has TRBV7-2 and TRBJ2-5; 11 bases match TRBD2. Trimming cost V 8 bases and J 9 bases; bases outside gene matches: 8. The germline gives CDR1 SGHTA, CDR2 FQGNSA. The CDR3 extends over 13 amino acids.

This rearrangement joins TRBV6-6 to TRBJ1-3; a weak D match, TRBD1 (6 bases). The CDR3 is 15 amino acids. CDR1 MNHNY and CDR2 SVGAGI come from the germline V gene (reference sequence). V was shortened by 7 bases and J by 3 bases, with 16 bases between the two germline ends. CDR3 DNA: TGTGCCAGCAATACAGGGTATCCGAGTGGAAACACCATATATTTT. Translated, it gives CASNTGYPSGNTIYF.

The CDR3 DNA reads TGTGCCAGCAACAGGGGGGACTATGGCTACACCTTC. The encoded protein is CASNRGDYGYTF. V usage is TRBV12-3 or TRBV12-4 and J usage is TRBJ1-2, with 8 nucleotides matching TRBD1. V lost 7 bases to trimming and J lost 3 bases; unmatched junction nucleotides: 1. The CDR3 totals 12 residues.

V gene TRBV29-1 combines with J gene TRBJ2-1; 7 positions agree with TRBD2. The trim removed 4 bases at V and 5 bases at J, leaving 5 bases unmatched. Per germline, CDR1 SQVTM and CDR2 ANQGSEA. The CDR3 sequence is 13 residues long. The CDR3 bases are TGCAGCGTTGGGGGGGGAGAACACAATGAGCAGTTCTTC. Translation gives CSVGGGEHNEQFF.

The chain links TRBV4-1 to TRBJ2-1, with TRBD2 identical over 11 bases. CDR1 and CDR2 from the germline V gene are MGHRA and YSYEKL. The CDR3 is 17 residues long. V dropped 1 base and J dropped 6; count of bases not matched to a gene: 8. The CDR3 spells CASSQGLAGRRGNEQFF. DNA for the CDR3: TGCGCCAGCAGCCAAGGACTAGCGGGAAGAAGGGGCAATGAGCAGTTCTTC.

The chain joins TRBV18 to TRBJ1-4; 9 bases match TRBD1. CDR3 size: 14 residues. After removal of 4 bases from V and 7 bases from J, the junction contained 4 bases not matched to a gene. In germline, CDR1 is KGHSH, CDR2 LQKENI. CDR3 sequence reads: CASSLGQGGEKLFF. CDR3 sequence (DNA): TGTGCCAGCTCACTGGGACAGGGTGGTGAAAAACTGTTTTTT.

This clone was picked up a small number of times. Mismatch with germline at one junction end may stem from a read error. The chain recombines TRBV7-7 with TRBJ1-4; 7 bases map to TRBD1. There are 15 residues in the CDR3. Germline lookup yields CDR1 SSHAT and CDR2 FNYEAQ (reference sequence). Here the CDR3 reads CASSLGDRPNEKLFF. In DNA, the CDR3 is TGTGCTAGCAGCTTAGGGGACAGACCTAATGAAAAACTGTTTTTT.

CDR3 region: CASSLGGVNTGELFF. The DNA of the CDR3 is TGTGCCAGCAGCTTGGGCGGGGTTAACACCGGGGAGCTGTTTTTT. This sequence joins TRBV5-4 and TRBJ2-2; TRBD2 is a possible D gene (6 bases). This CDR3 is 15 amino acids long. V lost 0 bases, J lost 2 bases, and 8 bases lay in between. Germline values: CDR1 SGHNT, CDR2 YYREEE (reference sequence).

The gene calls are TRBV29-1 and TRBJ2-1; possibly TRBD2 for D (7 bases). Germline V gene sequence: CDR1 SQVTM, CDR2 ANQGSEA. This CDR3 has 15 amino acids. Trimming removed 6 bases from V and 7 bases from J, with 22 bases in between. CDR3 DNA: TGCAGCGTCCCTGGGGGGCTAGCGGCAAGGAATGAGCAGTTCTTC. It codes for CSVPGGLAARNEQFF.

This chain uses TRBV6-6 with TRBJ2-7, with 15 bases aligning to TRBD2. The CDR3 is 16 amino acids. After removal of 6 bases from V and 3 bases from J, the junction contained 6 bases not matched to a gene. CDR1 is MNHNY, CDR2 SVGAGI, per germline (reference sequence). The CDR3 DNA reads as TGTGCCAGCAGCCCCGGGACTAGCGGGAGGATCTACGAGCAGTACGTC. As protein: CASSPGTSGRIYEQYV.

This chain links TRBV4-2 with TRBJ2-7; 7 bases agree with TRBD1. The CDR3 has 14 residues. After removal of 5 bases from V and 0 bases from J, the junction contained 4 bases not matched to a gene. CDR1 and CDR2 (germline): LGHNA, YNFKEQ. The CDR3 loop is CASSIDRVSYEQYF. The CDR3 nucleotides are TGTGCCAGCAGCATAGACAGGGTCTCCTACGAGCAGTACTTC.

The rearrangement joins TRBV9 to TRBJ2-6; no firm D call. Germline V CDR1 and CDR2: SGDLS, YYNGEE. The CDR3 extends over 14 amino acids. Trimming shortened V by 4 bases and J by 3 bases, and 8 bases separated the two germline ends. For the CDR3, the DNA is TGTGCCAGCAGCACCACTCTTGGGGCCAACGTCCTGACTTTC. This codes for CASSTTLGANVLTF.

V and J are TRBV5-6 and TRBJ1-2; D is unresolved. The CDR3 is 14 residues long. V shed 6 bases and J shed 2 bases, with 14 bases lying between them. Germline CDR1 is SGHDT and CDR2 is YYEEEE. CDR3 region: CASMDEGENYGYTF. CDR3 sequence (DNA): TGTGCCAGCATGGATGAGGGAGAAAACTATGGCTACACCTTC.

This chain joins TRBV7-2 and TRBJ2-3, with 9 nucleotides matching TRBD2. CDR3 size: 16 residues. V shed 1 base and J 3 bases; nucleotides not matched to a gene: 5. Germline V gives CDR1 SGHTA, CDR2 FQGNSA. The chain's CDR3 is CASSLVSGRTTDTQYF. The CDR3 region has the DNA TGTGCCAGCAGCTTAGTGAGCGGGAGGACTACAGATACGCAGTATTTT.

The gene calls are TRBV7-8 and TRBJ2-7; D might be TRBD2 (5 bases). Per germline, CDR1 SGHVS and CDR2 FQNEAQ. The CDR3 length is 13 residues. V lost 2 bases and J 6 bases, leaving 11 bases between the germline ends. CDR3 sequence reads: CASSLTLDFEQYV. As DNA, the CDR3 is TGTGCCAGCAGCTTAACACTAGATTTCGAGCAGTACGTC.

The chain carries TRBV2 and TRBJ1-5; D possibly corresponds to TRBD1 (6 bases). The germline V gene encodes CDR1 SNHLY and CDR2 FYNNEI. The CDR3 contains 14 residues. V was clipped by 6 bases and J by 7 bases, with 16 bases between them. The CDR3 loop is CASSDKNRAQPQHF. In nucleotides, the CDR3 is TGTGCCAGCAGCGACAAAAACAGGGCACAGCCCCAGCATTTT. Supplemented by reference TRBV2 and TRBJ1-5, the full variable domain reads EPEVTQTPSHQVTQMGQEVILRCVPISNHLYFYWYRQILGQKVEFLVSFYNNEISEKSEIFDDQFSVERPDGSNFTLKIRSTKLEDSAMYFCASSDKNRAQPQHFGDGTRLSIL.

DNA of the CDR3: TGTGCCACCAGTGCCTTAGCGGGGGCGGCCTACAATGAGCAGTTCTTC. Protein sequence: CATSALAGAAYNEQFF. The gene calls are TRBV24-1 and TRBJ2-1, with 9 nucleotides matching TRBD2. V trimming: 5 bases; J trimming: 2 bases; junction bases outside the gene matches: 6. CDR3 length equals 16 residues. Germline assignment: CDR1 KGHDR and CDR2 SFDVKD.

The rearrangement uses TRBV25-1 and TRBJ2-3, with a possible D match to TRBD2 (5 bases). V shed 4 bases and J shed 0 bases, with 8 bases lying between them. Germline V lookup: CDR1 MGHDK, CDR2 SYGVNS. This CDR3 has 14 amino acids. CDR3 nucleotide sequence: TGTGCCAGCAGTGGGTCGGGGAGCACAGATACGCAGTATTTT. Encoded protein: CASSGSGSTDTQYF. The complete variable domain, with remaining parts taken from reference TRBV25-1 and TRBJ2-3, reads EADIYQTPRYLVIGTGKKITLECSQTMGHDKMYWYQQDPGMELHLIHYSYGVNSTEKGDLSSESTVSRIRTEHFPLTLESARPSHTSQYLCASSGSGSTDTQYFGPGTRLTVL.

Only one count was recorded for this clone. The V gene is TRBV5-4, the J gene TRBJ1-6; D not resolved. The V gene lost 3 bases and the J gene lost 1 base, with 8 bases spanning the gap. CDR1 and CDR2 (germline): SGHNT, YYREEE (reference sequence). The CDR3 runs 15 residues. Here the CDR3 DNA reads TGTGCCAGCAGCTCGGCAGGTTCCTATAATTCACCCCTCCACTTT. This translates into CASSSAGSYNSPLHF.

The V and J genes are TRBV15 and TRBJ2-1; 8 positions agree with TRBD2. CDR1 is LNHNV and CDR2 is YYDKDF in the germline V gene (reference sequence). The CDR3 contains 16 residues. Trimming took 0 bases from V and 10 from J; bases not matched to a gene: 11. The CDR3 sequence is CATSRDLSGGVREQFF. Here the CDR3 DNA reads TGTGCCACCAGCAGAGATTTATCGGGGGGGGTTCGGGAGCAGTTCTTC.

J is TRBJ2-2 and V is TRBV7-3, with a tentative D call TRBD2 (6 bases). The germline V gene has CDR1 SGHTA and CDR2 FQGTGA. The germline V and J ends were trimmed by 5 bases and 6 bases, with 10 bases remaining between them. The CDR3 has 13 amino acids. The CDR3 DNA is TGTGCCAGCAGCCCCCGGGAGTCCGGGGAGCTGTTTTTT. It yields the protein CASSPRESGELFF.